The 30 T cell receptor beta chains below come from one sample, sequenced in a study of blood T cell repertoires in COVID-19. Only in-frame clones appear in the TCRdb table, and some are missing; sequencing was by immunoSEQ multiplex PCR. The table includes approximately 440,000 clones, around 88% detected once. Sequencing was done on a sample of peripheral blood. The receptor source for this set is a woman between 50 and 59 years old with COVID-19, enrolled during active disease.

DNA of the CDR3: TGTGCCAGCAGTTTAGGGGGCGCGGGCACTGAAGCTTTCTTT. This encodes CASSLGGAGTEAFF. The chain joins TRBV27 to TRBJ1-1, with D possibly being TRBD1 (6 bases). CDR3 length equals 14 residues. The germline V and J ends were trimmed by 2 bases and 4 bases, with 11 bases remaining between them. Germline CDR1 and CDR2: MNHEY and SMNVEV (reference sequence).

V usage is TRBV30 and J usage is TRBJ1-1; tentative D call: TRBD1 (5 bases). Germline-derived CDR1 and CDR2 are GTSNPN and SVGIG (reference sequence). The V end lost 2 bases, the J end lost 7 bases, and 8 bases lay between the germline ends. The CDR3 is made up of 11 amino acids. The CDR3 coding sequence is TGTGCCTGGAGTACGGGGGTTGAAGCTTTCTTT. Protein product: CAWSTGVEAFF.

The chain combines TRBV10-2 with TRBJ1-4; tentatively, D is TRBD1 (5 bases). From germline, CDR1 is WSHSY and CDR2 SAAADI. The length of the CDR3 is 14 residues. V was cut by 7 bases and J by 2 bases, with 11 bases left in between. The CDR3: CASTKTETNEKLFF. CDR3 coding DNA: TGCGCCAGCACTAAGACAGAGACTAATGAAAAACTGTTTTTT.

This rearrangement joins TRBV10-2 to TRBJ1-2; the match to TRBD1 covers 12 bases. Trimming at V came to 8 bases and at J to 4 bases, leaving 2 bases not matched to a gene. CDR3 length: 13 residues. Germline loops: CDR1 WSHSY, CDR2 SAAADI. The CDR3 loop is CASRDRGLYGYTF. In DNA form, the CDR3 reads TGCGCCAGCCGGGACAGGGGGCTCTATGGCTACACCTTC.

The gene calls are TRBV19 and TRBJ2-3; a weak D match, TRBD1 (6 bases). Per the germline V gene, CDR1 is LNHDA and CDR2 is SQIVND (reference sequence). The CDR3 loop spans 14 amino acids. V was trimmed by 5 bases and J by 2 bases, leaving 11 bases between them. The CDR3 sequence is CASSVWGLTDTQYF. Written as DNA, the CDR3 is TGTGCCAGTAGTGTTTGGGGGCTCACAGATACGCAGTATTTT.

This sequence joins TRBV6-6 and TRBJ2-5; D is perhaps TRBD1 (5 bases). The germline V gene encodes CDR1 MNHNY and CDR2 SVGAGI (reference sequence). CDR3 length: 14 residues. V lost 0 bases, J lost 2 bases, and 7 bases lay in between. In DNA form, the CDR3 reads TGTGCCAGCAGTTACTCGGGGCTTCAAGAGACCCAGTACTTC. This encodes CASSYSGLQETQYF.

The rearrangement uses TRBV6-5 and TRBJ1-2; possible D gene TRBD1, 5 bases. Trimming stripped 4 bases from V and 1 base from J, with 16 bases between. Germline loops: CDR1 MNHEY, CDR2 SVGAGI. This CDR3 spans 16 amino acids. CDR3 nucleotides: TGTGCCAGCAGTTCGGTCCGGGGGGATCATAACTATGGCTACACCTTC. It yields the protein CASSSVRGDHNYGYTF.

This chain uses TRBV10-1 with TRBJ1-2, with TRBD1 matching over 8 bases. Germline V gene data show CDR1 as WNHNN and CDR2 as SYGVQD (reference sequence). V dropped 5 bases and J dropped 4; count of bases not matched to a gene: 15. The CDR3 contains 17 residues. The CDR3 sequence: CASSPAGQGIVGYGYTF. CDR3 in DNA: TGCGCCAGCAGTCCTGCCGGACAGGGTATTGTAGGCTATGGCTACACCTTC.

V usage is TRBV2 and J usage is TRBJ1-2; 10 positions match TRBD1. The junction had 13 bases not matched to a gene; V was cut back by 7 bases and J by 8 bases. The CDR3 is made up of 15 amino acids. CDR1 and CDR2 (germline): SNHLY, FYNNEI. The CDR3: CASITERDRGSGYTF. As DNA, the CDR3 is TGTGCCAGCATCACAGAACGGGACAGGGGATCCGGCTACACCTTC.

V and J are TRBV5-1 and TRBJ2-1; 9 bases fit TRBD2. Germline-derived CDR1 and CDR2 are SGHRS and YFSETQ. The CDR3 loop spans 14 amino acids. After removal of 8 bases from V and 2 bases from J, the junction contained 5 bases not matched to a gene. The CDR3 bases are TGCGCCAGTTTTCTAGCGGGGACCTACAATGAGCAGTTCTTC. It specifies CASFLAGTYNEQFF.

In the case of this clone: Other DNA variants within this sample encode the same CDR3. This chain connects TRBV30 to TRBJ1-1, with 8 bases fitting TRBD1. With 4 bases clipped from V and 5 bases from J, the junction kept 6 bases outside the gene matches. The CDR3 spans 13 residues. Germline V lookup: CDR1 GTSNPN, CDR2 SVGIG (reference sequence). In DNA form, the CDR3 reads TGTGCCTGGACGCGGACAGGGAGAACTGAAGCTTTCTTT. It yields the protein CAWTRTGRTEAFF.

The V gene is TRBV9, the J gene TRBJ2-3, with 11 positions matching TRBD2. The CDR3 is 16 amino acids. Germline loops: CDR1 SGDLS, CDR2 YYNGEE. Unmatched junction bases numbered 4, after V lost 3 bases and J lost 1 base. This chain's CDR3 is CASSEILAGGTDTQYF. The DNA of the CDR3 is TGTGCCAGCAGCGAAATACTAGCGGGGGGCACAGATACGCAGTATTTT.

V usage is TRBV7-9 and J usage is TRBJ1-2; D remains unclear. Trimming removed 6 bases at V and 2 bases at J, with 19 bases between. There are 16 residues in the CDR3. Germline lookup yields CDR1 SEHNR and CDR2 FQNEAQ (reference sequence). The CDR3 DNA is TGTGCCAGCAGTAGACCCCAAGGAGGGAACAACTATGGCTACACCTTC. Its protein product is CASSRPQGGNNYGYTF.

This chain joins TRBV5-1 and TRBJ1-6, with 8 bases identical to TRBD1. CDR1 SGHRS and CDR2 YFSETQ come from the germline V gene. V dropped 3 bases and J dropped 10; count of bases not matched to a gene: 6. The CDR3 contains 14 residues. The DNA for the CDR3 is TGCGCCAGCAGCTCAGCAGGGGGCTCGTCACCCCTCCACTTT. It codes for CASSSAGGSSPLHF.

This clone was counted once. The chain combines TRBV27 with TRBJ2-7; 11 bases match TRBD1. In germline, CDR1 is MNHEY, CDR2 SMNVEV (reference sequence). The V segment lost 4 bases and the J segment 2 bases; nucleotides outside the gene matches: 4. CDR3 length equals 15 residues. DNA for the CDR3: TGTGCCAGCAGTTCGGGACAGGGGGTGCCCTACGAGCAGTACTTC. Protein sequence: CASSSGQGVPYEQYF.

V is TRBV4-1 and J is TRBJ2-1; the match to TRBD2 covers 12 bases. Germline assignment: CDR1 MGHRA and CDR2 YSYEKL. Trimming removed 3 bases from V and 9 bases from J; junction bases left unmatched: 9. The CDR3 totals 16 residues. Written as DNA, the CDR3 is TGCGCCAGCAGCCAGAACCTAGCGGGGGGGAGTCTTGAGCAGTTCTTC. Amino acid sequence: CASSQNLAGGSLEQFF.

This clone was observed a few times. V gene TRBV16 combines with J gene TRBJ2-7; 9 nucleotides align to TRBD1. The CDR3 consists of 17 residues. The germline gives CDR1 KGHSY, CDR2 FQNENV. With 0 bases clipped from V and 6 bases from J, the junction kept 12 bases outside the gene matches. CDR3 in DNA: TGTGCCAGCAGCCAATCCCTCGGACAGGGGCATTCCGGCGAGCAGTACTTC. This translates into CASSQSLGQGHSGEQYF.

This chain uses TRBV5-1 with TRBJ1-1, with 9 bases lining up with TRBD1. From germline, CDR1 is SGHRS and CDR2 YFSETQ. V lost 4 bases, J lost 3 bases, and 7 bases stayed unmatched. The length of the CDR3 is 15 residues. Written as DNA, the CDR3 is TGCGCCAGCAGCAGCTACAGGGGGCAGGACACTGAAGCTTTCTTT. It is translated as CASSSYRGQDTEAFF.

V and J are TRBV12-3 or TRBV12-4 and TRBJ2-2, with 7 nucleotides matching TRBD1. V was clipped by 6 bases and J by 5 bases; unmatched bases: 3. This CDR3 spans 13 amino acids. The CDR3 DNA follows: TGTGCCAGCAGAAAGGACAGGACCGGGGAGCTGTTTTTT. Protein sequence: CASRKDRTGELFF.

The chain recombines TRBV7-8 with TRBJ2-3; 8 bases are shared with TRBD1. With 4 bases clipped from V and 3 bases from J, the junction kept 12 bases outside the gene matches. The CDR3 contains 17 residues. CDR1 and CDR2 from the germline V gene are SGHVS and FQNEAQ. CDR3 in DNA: TGTGCCAGCAGCTACCTTGGACAGGGTGGTGGGACAGATACGCAGTATTTT. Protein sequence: CASSYLGQGGGTDTQYF.

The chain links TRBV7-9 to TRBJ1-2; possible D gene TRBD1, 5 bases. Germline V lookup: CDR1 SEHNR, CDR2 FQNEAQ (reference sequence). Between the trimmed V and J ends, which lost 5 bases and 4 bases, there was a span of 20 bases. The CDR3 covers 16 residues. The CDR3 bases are TGTGCCAGCAGCGTATCTGCGGGGGTGTGGAGCTATGGCTACACCTTC. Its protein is CASSVSAGVWSYGYTF.

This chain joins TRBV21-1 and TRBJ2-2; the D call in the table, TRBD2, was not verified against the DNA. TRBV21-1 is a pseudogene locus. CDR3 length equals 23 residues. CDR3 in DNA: TGTGCCAGCAGCAAAGAGGCGGCCCCAACGTCTATCCTTTTCGTGGAAAACACCGGGGAGCTGTTTTTT. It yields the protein CASSKEAAPTSILFVENTGELFF.

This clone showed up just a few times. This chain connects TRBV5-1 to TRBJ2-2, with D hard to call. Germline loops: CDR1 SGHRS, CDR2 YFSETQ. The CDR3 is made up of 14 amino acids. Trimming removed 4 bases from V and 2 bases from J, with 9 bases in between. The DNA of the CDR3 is TGCGCCAGCAGCCCCAACACCAACACCGGGGAGCTGTTTTTT. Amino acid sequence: CASSPNTNTGELFF.

In DNA, the CDR3 is TGCGCCAGCAGCCTGGCGGCCTCCTACGAGCAGTACTTC. Protein: CASSLAASYEQYF. The chain carries TRBV4-1 and TRBJ2-7; no clear D gene. From germline, CDR1 is MGHRA and CDR2 YSYEKL. The CDR3 consists of 13 residues. V lost 4 bases and J 0 bases, leaving 7 bases between the germline ends.

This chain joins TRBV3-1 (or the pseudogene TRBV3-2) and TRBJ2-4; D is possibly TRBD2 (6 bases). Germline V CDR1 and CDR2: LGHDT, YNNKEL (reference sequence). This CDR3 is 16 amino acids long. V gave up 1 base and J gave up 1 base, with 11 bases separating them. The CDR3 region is CASSQVGSKAKNIQYF. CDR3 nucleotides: TGTGCCAGCAGCCAAGTCGGGAGTAAGGCCAAAAACATTCAGTACTTC.

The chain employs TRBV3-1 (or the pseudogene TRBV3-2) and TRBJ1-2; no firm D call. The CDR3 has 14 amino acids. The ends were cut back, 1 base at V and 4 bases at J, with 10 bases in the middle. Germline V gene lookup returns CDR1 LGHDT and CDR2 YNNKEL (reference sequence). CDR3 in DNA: TGTGCCAGCAGCCAAGGGAGGGTACTCTATGGCTACACCTTC. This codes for CASSQGRVLYGYTF.

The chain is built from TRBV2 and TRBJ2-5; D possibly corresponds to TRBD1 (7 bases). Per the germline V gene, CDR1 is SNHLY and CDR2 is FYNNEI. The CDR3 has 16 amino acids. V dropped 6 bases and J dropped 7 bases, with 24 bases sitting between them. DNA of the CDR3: TGTGCCAGCAGGACACGGCGGGGTCCAGCAGGGGGGACCCAGTACTTC. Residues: CASRTRRGPAGGTQYF.

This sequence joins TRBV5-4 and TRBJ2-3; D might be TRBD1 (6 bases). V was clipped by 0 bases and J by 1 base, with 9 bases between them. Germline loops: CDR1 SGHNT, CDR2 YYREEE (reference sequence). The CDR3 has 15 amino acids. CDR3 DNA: TGTGCCAGCAGCTTGGAGGACAGTCGCACAGATACGCAGTATTTT. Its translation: CASSLEDSRTDTQYF.

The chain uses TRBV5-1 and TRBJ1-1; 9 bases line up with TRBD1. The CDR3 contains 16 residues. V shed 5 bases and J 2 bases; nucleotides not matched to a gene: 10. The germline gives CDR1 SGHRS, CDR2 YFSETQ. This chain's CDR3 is CASSSSPGQGNTEAFF. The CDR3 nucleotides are TGCGCCAGCAGTTCTTCTCCGGGACAGGGCAACACTGAAGCTTTCTTT.

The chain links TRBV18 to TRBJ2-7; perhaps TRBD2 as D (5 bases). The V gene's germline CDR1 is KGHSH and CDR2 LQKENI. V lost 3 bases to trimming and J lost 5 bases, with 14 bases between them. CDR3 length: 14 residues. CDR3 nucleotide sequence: TGTGCCAGCTCACCTAGTCATGAGGGAGACGAGCAGTACTTC. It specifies CASSPSHEGDEQYF. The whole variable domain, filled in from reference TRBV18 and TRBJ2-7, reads NAGVMQNPRHLVRRRGQEARLRCSPMKGHSHVYWYRQLPEEGLKFMVYLQKENIIDESGMPKERFSAEFPKEGPSILRIQQVVRGDSAAYFCASSPSHEGDEQYFGPGTRLTVT.